This T cell receptor (beta chain) appears in the sequencing data of a study of neoadjuvant anti-PD-1 for oral cavity cancer (TCRdb year 2021). Turning to the overall study: Patients mostly received three to four biweekly doses of nivolumab at 3 mg/kg before curative-intent surgical resection. For patients who did not progress, a fourth nivolumab dose was given around day 43, followed by definitive surgical resection on days 50-56. There were 12 patients in the parent correlative cohort, and the response rate was around 35%. Under RECIST 1.1, patients with complete response, partial response or stable disease were classed as responders, and patients with progression were classed as non-responders.

V and J are trimmed by 6 bases and 7 bases, and the gene matches miss 8 bases of the junction. According to the germline V gene (reference sequence), CDR1 reads LNHDA and CDR2 reads SQIVND. The CDR3 contains 14 residues, cysteine and phenylalanine counted. CDR3 DNA only is kept here, 42 bases in frame from base 1. The time point tag for this specimen amounts to: before neoadjuvant nivolumab. Patients were newly diagnosed with stage II-IVA oral cavity squamous cell carcinoma and had received no prior systemic or radiation treatment. The cohort was made up of patients with locally advanced, HPV-negative oral cavity squamous cell carcinoma. Peripheral blood mononuclear cells were analyzed directly, without maintenance or expansion in culture. Samples were obtained from a longitudinal correlative study of a single-arm phase II trial of neoadjuvant nivolumab in oral cavity squamous cell carcinoma. Genomic DNA-based TCRbeta sequencing was performed on subject-matched pre- and post-treatment PBMCs and tumors from three responders and three non-responders. Peripheral blood mononuclear cells were collected before nivolumab treatment and were collected again after treatment, at the time of surgery. The Maxwell RSC DNA from Cells kit was used to isolate genomic DNA from PBMCs.

For deep sequencing, each PBMC sample was run in six replicates, with libraries mostly built from about 480 ng of input genomic DNA. The immunoSEQ hsTCRbeta kit was used to prepare TCRbeta libraries according to the manufacturer's instructions. Sequencing of the completed libraries took place using an Illumina NovaSeq 6000 S4 flow cell after they had been pooled to 2.5 to 3.5 nM. In the paper's pipeline: The immunoSEQ Analyzer handled quality control and preprocessing of the raw data. The analysis was limited to productive rearrangements, and each clonotype was defined by a unique CDR3 amino acid sequence. Using the R package tcR, the researchers computed the Gini-Simpson index as their estimate of repertoire clonality. Student's t test was used to compare Gini indices, while Pearson correlation assessed associations with tumor size change. Sourced from immuneACCESS, this table was stored by TCRdb with only in-frame sequences that have V and J called. A share of the clones is absent; for the studies checked, an unresolved V gene accounts for under half, and the remainder has no known explanation. V, J and clone size are those of that table, while D and trimming were read from the DNA. This sample gives 72,000 or so clones in total; over 70% of them show up just once. The ten most abundant clones make up approximately 3% of the sample.

On this clone: This clone's antigen is unknown. Base quality data are lacking; no much larger clone is found one base away.

General findings and caveats noted by the study authors: Only three patients per response group were included in the TCR analyses, and larger cohorts for validation were called for by the authors. Higher pretreatment blood TCRbeta clonality and lower post-treatment tumor TCRbeta clonality were correlated with higher pretreatment blood Treg/Th17 ratios. After neoadjuvant nivolumab, non-responders showed significantly higher T cell clonality (Gini index) in PBMCs than responders did.

In this chain, TRBV19 is recombined with TRBJ2-2; 7 central nucleotides agree with TRBD1. Specimen: PBMCs, collected before nivolumab (anti-PD-1) treatment. This clonotype was obtained from a person between 40 and 79 years old with oral cavity squamous cell carcinoma. In nucleotides, the sequence is TGTGCCAGTAGCGAGACAGGGCGGTACGGGGAGCTGTTTTTT. Its protein is CASSETGRYGELFF.